This T cell receptor (beta chain) was sequenced for a study of tumor T cells in aggressive B-cell lymphoma. Germline lookup yields CDR1 SGHTA and CDR2 FQGNSA. CDR3 length: 13 amino acids. The ends were cut back, 1 base at V and 7 bases at J, with 10 bases in the middle. The table came from immunoSEQ multiplex PCR; TCRdb's copy has only in-frame clones and leaves some out. In the table there are some 1,000 clones, around 97% of which are singletons. This TCR was sampled from an adult with diffuse large B cell lymphoma. The sequenced material came from tumor tissue. The rearrangement joins TRBV7-2 to TRBJ1-1, with TRBD1 as a possible D gene (6 bases). The CDR3: CASSLGEGVEAFF. In nucleotides, the CDR3 is TGTGCCAGCAGCTTAGGGGAGGGGGTTGAAGCTTTCTTT.